The clone carrying this T cell receptor beta chain has only a few counts. Its antigen is not known. Germline assignment: CDR1 LNHNV and CDR2 YYDKDF (reference sequence). CDR3 size: 18 residues. The J segment lost 4 bases and the V segment lost 3 bases, leaving 11 bases of the junction unmatched. Graves' hyperthyroidism is called stable when ophthalmopathy does not progress within 18 months. The study based diagnoses on clinical symptoms, serum thyroxine and TRAb, thyroid ultrasound and orbital computed tomography. Using RNA transcripts as the source, TCR beta CDR3 regions were amplified. When the TCR CDR3 underwent first-round RT-PCR, the HTBI primer set was used. MiXCR was run by TCRdb on the multiplex PCR reads, yielding one entry per CDR3 protein. The sample consists of about 550,000 distinct CDR3 sequences, roughly 20% of them appearing once. The record originates from a study of T cells in Graves' hyperthyroidism and ophthalmopathy.

General observations from the study: Progression to ophthalmopathy was predicted a median of approximately seven months early.

The chain links TRBV15 to TRBJ2-1; 11 bases match TRBD2. The TCR originated in a man aged 18 to 30 with Graves' hyperthyroidism. The material sequenced was blood. CDR3 DNA: TGTGCCACCAGCAGGTCCCTCACTAGCGGGGGCCTATACAATGAGCAGTTCTTC. As protein: CATSRSLTSGGLYNEQFF.